A single sample gave rise to the 32 T cell receptor beta chains below, sequenced in a study of OX40 agonist ivuxolimab in advanced cancers. Generated by immunoSEQ multiplex PCR, the TCRdb table keeps only in-frame clones and is missing some. The sample includes around 53,000 clones, 84% of them seen just once. This specimen consisted of CD4+ or CD8+ T cells sorted from blood, obtained in a trial of the OX40 agonist ivuxolimab. The receptors come from an adult with an advanced solid tumor such as melanoma, head and neck, liver or kidney cancer.

V is TRBV5-6 and J is TRBJ1-4; D unresolved. This CDR3 comprises 16 residues. Trimming removed 0 bases from V and 4 bases from J, with 13 bases in between. Germline V gene data show CDR1 as SGHDT and CDR2 as YYEEEE. The CDR3 region is CASSLGSRWDNEKLFF. The CDR3 DNA reads TGTGCCAGCAGCTTGGGGTCTCGTTGGGATAATGAAAAACTGTTTTTT.

V is TRBV13 and J is TRBJ1-3; TRBD1 aligns across 8 bases. The CDR3 is made up of 18 amino acids. CDR1 and CDR2 from the germline V gene are PRHDT and FYEKMQ (reference sequence). V shed 2 bases, J shed 0 bases, and the junction held 9 bases outside the gene matches. The CDR3 spells CASSLYGRQGNSGNTIYF. CDR3 sequence (DNA): TGTGCCAGCAGCTTATATGGGCGACAGGGGAACTCTGGAAACACCATATATTTT. The variable domain in full, with the rest retrieved from reference TRBV13 and TRBJ1-3, is AAGVIQSPRHLIKEKRETATLKCYPIPRHDTVYWYQQGPGQDPQFLISFYEKMQSDKGSIPDRFSAQQFSDYHSELNMSSLELGDSALYFCASSLYGRQGNSGNTIYFGEGSWLTVV.

J is TRBJ1-6 and V is TRBV5-5; 10 positions match TRBD1. CDR3 length: 16 residues. The V segment lost 4 bases and the J segment 6 bases; nucleotides outside the gene matches: 7. Germline loops: CDR1 SGHKS, CDR2 YYEKEE (reference sequence). Written as DNA, the CDR3 is TGTGCCAGCAGCCTCTCCGGGACAGGGGCTAATTCACCCCTCCACTTT. It specifies CASSLSGTGANSPLHF.

The V and J genes are TRBV19 and TRBJ2-7; unclear D gene. Germline V CDR1 and CDR2: LNHDA, SQIVND (reference sequence). V lost 6 bases, J lost 10 bases, and 7 bases lay in between. This CDR3 region has 9 residues. This chain's CDR3 is CASRASQYF. The CDR3 coding sequence is TGTGCCAGTAGAGCGTCCCAGTACTTC.

The chain uses TRBV4-1 and TRBJ2-5; weak D call: TRBD1 (6 bases). The germline V and J ends were trimmed by 4 bases and 1 base, with 7 bases remaining between them. CDR3 size: 13 residues. The germline V gene has CDR1 MGHRA and CDR2 YSYEKL. As DNA, the CDR3 is TGCGCCAGCAGCCGGACAGCCCAAGAGACCCAGTACTTC. It encodes CASSRTAQETQYF.

This sequence joins TRBV19 and TRBJ2-1; D possibly corresponds to TRBD2 (6 bases). V lost 1 base to trimming and J lost 5 bases, with 12 bases between them. The germline V gene encodes CDR1 LNHDA and CDR2 SQIVND (reference sequence). The CDR3 consists of 15 residues. Here the CDR3 reads CASSIVASDDNEQFF. The CDR3 DNA is TGTGCCAGTAGTATAGTGGCTAGCGACGACAATGAGCAGTTCTTC.

The chain is built from TRBV19 and TRBJ2-5; no firm D call. Germline V gene lookup returns CDR1 LNHDA and CDR2 SQIVND (reference sequence). V was clipped by 3 bases and J by 5 bases, with 10 bases between them. The CDR3 runs to 13 residues. The CDR3 loop is CASSIVAWETQYF. Here the CDR3 DNA reads TGTGCCAGTAGTATTGTAGCTTGGGAGACCCAGTACTTC.

This clone appeared a single time. This chain uses TRBV6-1 with TRBJ2-2; D call uncertain. The CDR3 contains 14 residues. Trimming cost V 2 bases and J 4 bases, with 8 bases left between them. Germline V gene lookup returns CDR1 MNHNS and CDR2 SASEGT. DNA for the CDR3: TGTGCCAGCAGTGAACGTCCCCCCACCGGGGAGCTGTTTTTT. Translating it yields CASSERPPTGELFF.

This chain joins TRBV19 and TRBJ1-2; D unresolved. Germline V lookup: CDR1 LNHDA, CDR2 SQIVND (reference sequence). The CDR3 spans 13 residues. Deletions cut 4 bases from V and 4 bases from J, with 10 bases between. The CDR3 DNA follows: TGTGCCAGTAGTACCTTGGACGGCTATGGCTACACCTTC. The encoded protein is CASSTLDGYGYTF.

This clone was recorded only once. The gene calls are TRBV19 and TRBJ2-2; D remains unclear. In germline, CDR1 is LNHDA, CDR2 SQIVND (reference sequence). CDR3 length: 14 residues. V was pared by 0 bases and J by 4 bases, with 6 bases between. The CDR3 sequence is CASSIEGFTGELFF. The CDR3 DNA follows: TGTGCCAGTAGTATAGAGGGGTTCACCGGGGAGCTGTTTTTT.

The V and J genes are TRBV28 and TRBJ1-1, with 7 bases aligning to TRBD1. V shed 7 bases and J 6 bases; nucleotides not matched to a gene: 8. This CDR3 has 13 residues. Germline CDR1 reads MDHEN; CDR2 reads SYDVKM. CDR3 amino acids: CASIRRQGAEAFF. CDR3 in DNA: TGTGCCAGCATCCGGCGGCAGGGGGCTGAAGCTTTCTTT.

V usage is TRBV19 and J usage is TRBJ2-1, with 7 bases lining up with TRBD2. Per germline, CDR1 LNHDA and CDR2 SQIVND (reference sequence). The CDR3 extends over 14 amino acids. V trimming: 7 bases; J trimming: 0 bases; junction bases outside the gene matches: 3. The CDR3 reads CASKRGSSYNEQFF. The DNA for the CDR3 is TGTGCCAGTAAGCGGGGATCCTCCTACAATGAGCAGTTCTTC.

This clone showed up just once. The chain employs TRBV7-7 and TRBJ2-3; TRBD2 matches 16 bases. Germline V gene data show CDR1 as SSHAT and CDR2 as FNYEAQ (reference sequence). The V gene end was trimmed by 5 bases and the J gene end by 6 bases; junction bases not matched to a gene: 8. The CDR3 is made up of 17 amino acids. The CDR3 DNA is TGTGCCAGCAGCCCGGGACTAGCGGGAGGGCCGGGTGATACGCAGTATTTT. This codes for CASSPGLAGGPGDTQYF.

The chain employs TRBV11-1 and TRBJ2-7; D assignment may be TRBD1 or TRBD2 (5 bases each). V shed 7 bases and J shed 2 bases, with 18 bases lying between them. This CDR3 region has 15 residues. Germline V gene sequence: CDR1 SGHAT, CDR2 FQDESV (reference sequence). This chain's CDR3 is CASTLERGAPYEQYF. CDR3 bases: TGTGCCAGCACCCTTGAGCGAGGGGCCCCCTACGAGCAGTACTTC.

V gene TRBV9 combines with J gene TRBJ2-5, with TRBD2 identical over 10 bases. With 3 bases clipped from V and 5 bases from J, the junction kept 10 bases outside the gene matches. Germline V CDR1 and CDR2: SGDLS, YYNGEE. The CDR3 is 16 amino acids. The CDR3 loop reads CASSDRAGGPGETQYF. CDR3 bases: TGTGCCAGCAGCGACCGAGCGGGAGGGCCGGGGGAGACCCAGTACTTC. The full variable domain, rest sourced from reference TRBV9 and TRBJ2-5, is DSGVTQTPKHLITATGQRVTLRCSPRSGDLSVYWYQQSLDQGLQFLIQYYNGEERAKGNILERFSAQQFPDLHSELNLSSLELGDSALYFCASSDRAGGPGETQYFGPGTRLLVL.

The chain employs TRBV11-1 and TRBJ1-1; no reliable D call. Germline values: CDR1 SGHAT, CDR2 FQDESV (reference sequence). The CDR3 extends over 13 amino acids. The germline V and J ends were trimmed by 3 bases and 0 bases, with 5 bases remaining between them. The CDR3 here is CASSFNMNTEAFF. The CDR3 coding sequence is TGTGCCAGCAGCTTCAACATGAACACTGAAGCTTTCTTT.

Only a few counts were recorded for this clone. The chain employs TRBV6-5 and TRBJ1-1; a possible D gene is TRBD1 (6 bases). The CDR3 contains 15 residues. Trimming stripped 5 bases from V and 1 base from J, with 14 bases between. Germline V gene sequence: CDR1 MNHEY, CDR2 SVGAGI. The CDR3 here is CASSPQQGRNTEAFF. DNA for the CDR3: TGTGCCAGCAGTCCCCAACAGGGAAGGAACACTGAAGCTTTCTTT.

This clone was found a few times. The chain combines TRBV30 with TRBJ1-1, with D possibly being TRBD1 (6 bases). Trimming took 2 bases from V and 1 from J, leaving 8 bases between them. The CDR3 length is 13 residues. Germline-derived CDR1 and CDR2 are GTSNPN and SVGIG (reference sequence). CDR3 in amino acids: CAWSPGANTEAFF. CDR3 nucleotide sequence: TGTGCCTGGAGTCCAGGGGCGAACACTGAAGCTTTCTTT.

The genes are TRBV7-8 and TRBJ2-7; perhaps TRBD1 as D (6 bases). In germline, CDR1 is SGHVS, CDR2 FQNEAQ. The CDR3 covers 14 residues. V lost 6 bases to trimming and J lost 1 base, with 13 bases between them. The CDR3 coding sequence is TGTGCCAGCAGGCCTCGCACAGGGTCCTACGAGCAGTACTTC. Amino acid sequence: CASRPRTGSYEQYF.

J is TRBJ2-5 and V is TRBV5-4; 7 bases are a match to TRBD2. CDR3 length equals 15 residues. Germline CDR1 reads SGHNT; CDR2 reads YYREEE (reference sequence). The V segment lost 1 base and the J segment 4 bases; nucleotides outside the gene matches: 7. Written as DNA, the CDR3 is TGTGCCAGCAGCTTGAGTAGCGGGCTCTCAGAGACCCAGTACTTC. It translates to CASSLSSGLSETQYF.

V gene TRBV11-2 combines with J gene TRBJ1-1; D is unresolved. Germline V gives CDR1 SGHAT, CDR2 FQNNGV. CDR3 length equals 13 residues. V lost 3 bases and J lost 5, with 10 bases in between. Here the CDR3 reads CASSLLSVTEAFF. The DNA of the CDR3 is TGTGCCAGCAGCTTGCTTTCGGTAACTGAAGCTTTCTTT.

V and J are TRBV6-1 and TRBJ1-4, with 7 bases that match TRBD1. Losses at the gene ends were 3 bases for V and 8 bases for J; bases not matched to a gene: 3. The CDR3 loop spans 13 amino acids. Germline lookup yields CDR1 MNHNS and CDR2 SASEGT. CDR3 loop: CASSDYRGEKLFF. The CDR3 DNA sequence: TGTGCCAGCAGTGATTACAGGGGCGAAAAACTGTTTTTT.

The gene calls are TRBV5-8 and TRBJ1-4, with D possibly TRBD1 on 6 matching bases. Trimming took off 5 bases at V and 5 bases at J, with 13 bases between the two ends. The V gene's germline CDR1 is SGHTS and CDR2 YDEGEE. The CDR3 spans 14 residues. CDR3 DNA: TGTGCCAGCAGTTCGCTGGGGGGCAATGAAAAACTGTTTTTT. Translation: CASSSLGGNEKLFF.

The rearrangement joins TRBV10-3 to TRBJ2-3; 7 positions agree with TRBD2. The CDR3 consists of 16 residues. V was clipped by 2 bases and J by 5 bases; unmatched bases: 10. CDR1 and CDR2 (germline): ENHRY, SYGVKD. The DNA for the CDR3 is TGTGCCATCAGTGAGGCACTAGCGAGGGGAGGAGATACGCAGTATTTT. The encoded protein is CAISEALARGGDTQYF.

This clone occurred a few times. Other DNA sequences of this sample code for an identical CDR3. The genes are TRBV30 and TRBJ1-1; the D is unclear. CDR1 GTSNPN and CDR2 SVGIG come from the germline V gene (reference sequence). This CDR3 is 12 amino acids long. V gave up 4 bases and J gave up 1 base, with 7 bases separating them. CDR3 sequence: CAWTRENTEAFF. CDR3 DNA: TGTGCCTGGACAAGGGAGAACACTGAAGCTTTCTTT.

This clone was picked up one time. CDR3 DNA sequence: TGTGCCAGCAGCCAAGATTTTTCTGGACAGGGACGTTCCAATGAGCAGTTCTTC. Encoded protein: CASSQDFSGQGRSNEQFF. The chain combines TRBV4-2 with TRBJ2-1, with 8 bases matching TRBD1. The CDR3 extends over 18 amino acids. Germline V gene lookup returns CDR1 LGHNA and CDR2 YNFKEQ. V dropped 0 bases and J dropped 6; count of bases not matched to a gene: 13.

The chain links TRBV29-1 to TRBJ2-3, with TRBD2 matching over 14 bases. The junction had 7 bases not matched to a gene; V was cut back by 4 bases and J by 4 bases. Germline CDR1 SQVTM, CDR2 ANQGSEA. This CDR3 region has 16 residues. CDR3: CSVGGTSGSNPDTQYF. DNA of the CDR3: TGCAGCGTTGGAGGGACTAGCGGGAGCAATCCAGATACGCAGTATTTT.

The chain couples TRBV5-1 to TRBJ2-5, with a tentative D call TRBD2 (6 bases). The CDR3 runs 20 residues. CDR1 is SGHRS, CDR2 YFSETQ, per germline. The ends were cut back, 6 bases at V and 1 base at J, with 31 bases in the middle. CDR3: CASTPAGLERALRGQETQYF. The CDR3 DNA sequence: TGCGCCAGCACTCCCGCAGGGCTAGAGCGGGCCCTACGGGGCCAAGAGACCCAGTACTTC.

This clone was detected only once. The chain links TRBV6-1 to TRBJ1-4; TRBD1 matches at 8 bases. With V trimmed by 6 bases and J by 5 bases, 8 bases remained unmatched. CDR3 length: 15 amino acids. CDR1 MNHNS and CDR2 SASEGT come from the germline V gene. CDR3 amino acids: CASRPLDRVNEKLFF. The CDR3 coding sequence is TGTGCCAGCAGACCCCTGGACAGGGTAAATGAAAAACTGTTTTTT.

V is TRBV6-6 and J is TRBJ1-5; D remains unclear. CDR1 is MNHNY and CDR2 is SVGAGI in the germline V gene (reference sequence). Trimming took 7 bases from V and 2 from J, leaving 15 bases between them. This CDR3 contains 15 residues. CDR3 DNA sequence: TGTGCCAGCAACCCCTCCGCAGGAGGCAATCAGCCCCAGCATTTT. This codes for CASNPSAGGNQPQHF.

The chain recombines TRBV7-6 with TRBJ2-7, with D hard to call. V was cut by 5 bases and J by 7 bases, with 12 bases left in between. The CDR3 sequence is 12 residues long. Germline CDR1 and CDR2: SGHVS and FNYEAQ. The chain's CDR3 is CASSQSLGEQYF. CDR3 DNA sequence: TGTGCCAGCAGCCAATCCCTGGGGGAGCAGTACTTC.

This clone was counted between two and nine times. The chain employs TRBV10-3 and TRBJ1-1, with D perhaps TRBD1 (5 bases). Trimming took off 2 bases at V and 0 bases at J, with 10 bases between the two ends. The CDR3 has 15 residues. Germline V gene sequence: CDR1 ENHRY, CDR2 SYGVKD. The CDR3 is CAISERGTVNTEAFF. The CDR3 DNA reads as TGTGCCATCAGTGAGCGGGGGACGGTGAACACTGAAGCTTTCTTT.